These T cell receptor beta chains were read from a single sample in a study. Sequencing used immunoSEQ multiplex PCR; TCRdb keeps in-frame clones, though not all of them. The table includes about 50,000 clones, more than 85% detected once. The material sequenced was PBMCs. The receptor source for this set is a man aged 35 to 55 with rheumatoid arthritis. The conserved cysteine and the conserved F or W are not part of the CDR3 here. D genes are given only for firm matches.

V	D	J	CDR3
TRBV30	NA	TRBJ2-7	AWSADWGAPYEQY
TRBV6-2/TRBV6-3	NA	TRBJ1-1	ASSYSTGRGTEAF
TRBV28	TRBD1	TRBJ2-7	ASSLGTGVGEQY
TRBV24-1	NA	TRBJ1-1	ATSDLRGGNTEAF
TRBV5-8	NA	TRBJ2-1	ASSLEGLSYNEQF
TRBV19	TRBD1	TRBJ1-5	ASRLQGTQPQH
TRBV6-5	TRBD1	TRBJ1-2	ASSRGQADGYT
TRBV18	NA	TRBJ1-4	ASSPLRDGLPTNEKLF
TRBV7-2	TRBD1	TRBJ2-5	ASSPSTRTGRETQY
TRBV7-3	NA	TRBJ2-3	ASSPGRADTDTQY
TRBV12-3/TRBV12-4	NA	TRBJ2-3	ASSLGPSAQY
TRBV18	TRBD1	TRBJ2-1	ASSPGQGADEQF
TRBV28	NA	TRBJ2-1	ASSLLKYEQF
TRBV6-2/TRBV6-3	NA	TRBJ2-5	ASSLPETQY
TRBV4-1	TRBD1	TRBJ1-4	ASSNFGQAKNEKLF
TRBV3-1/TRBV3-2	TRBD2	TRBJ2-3	ASSHRAGETDTQY
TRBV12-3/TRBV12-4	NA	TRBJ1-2	ASSFSQSPGYT
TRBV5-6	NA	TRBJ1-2	ASSFSYRANYGYT